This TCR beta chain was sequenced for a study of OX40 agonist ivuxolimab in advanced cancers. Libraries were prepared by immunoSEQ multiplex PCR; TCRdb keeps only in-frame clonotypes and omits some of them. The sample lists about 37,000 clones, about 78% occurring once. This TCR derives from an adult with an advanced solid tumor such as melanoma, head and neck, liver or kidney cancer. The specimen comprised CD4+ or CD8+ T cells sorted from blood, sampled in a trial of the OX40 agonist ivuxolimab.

The CDR3 bases are TGTGCCAGCAGGGAGGGTCGGGGGCAGAGTCATGAGCAGTTCTTC. It translates to CASREGRGQSHEQFF. The chain recombines TRBV7-2 with TRBJ2-1, with D possibly being TRBD1 or TRBD2 (6 bases each). Germline V gives CDR1 SGHTA, CDR2 FQGNSA. The CDR3 totals 15 residues. V was cut by 6 bases and J by 8 bases, with 20 bases left in between.